The rows below give T cell receptor beta chains drawn from one sample of a study of blood T cell repertoires in COVID-19. Clones were sequenced by immunoSEQ multiplex PCR, and TCRdb holds only the in-frame ones, with some missing. The sample lists roughly 220,000 clones, approximately 81% occurring once. Source material: peripheral blood. These receptors were obtained from a middle-aged man who had recovered from COVID-19. Each CDR3 is given with its conserved first and last residue. The D gene is left open where the match is weak.

-,15,TRBV6-5,TRBJ1-5,CASSPTGLSNQPQHF,TGTGCCAGCAGTCCCACAGGGCTTAGCAATCAGCCCCAGCATTTT
-,14,TRBV18,TRBJ2-7,CASSSPESSYEQYF,TGTGCCAGCTCATCTCCGGAGAGCTCCTACGAGCAGTACTTC
-,16,TRBV5-1,TRBJ2-2,CASSHIGSPNTGELFF,TGCGCCAGCAGCCACATAGGGAGTCCGAACACCGGGGAGCTGTTTTTT
-,12,TRBV2,TRBJ2-1,CASSSGGNEQFF,TGTGCCAGCAGTTCAGGGGGGAATGAGCAGTTCTTC
-,13,TRBV6-5,TRBJ1-2,CASGGIGGTGPTF,TGTGCCAGCGGAGGAATAGGCGGAACTGGTCCCACCTTC
-,14,TRBV28,TRBJ2-7,CASSFGQGNYEQYF,TGTGCCAGCAGTTTTGGGCAGGGGAACTACGAGCAGTACTTC
TRBD1,15,TRBV28,TRBJ2-7,CASSTPDRAAYEQYF,TGTGCCAGCAGTACTCCGGACAGGGCCGCCTACGAGCAGTACTTC
TRBD1,14,TRBV6-1,TRBJ2-7,CASSSTGVTYEQYF,TGTGCCAGCAGTTCTACAGGGGTAACCTACGAGCAGTACTTC
-,12,TRBV7-2,TRBJ2-1,CASSLARDFQFF,TGTGCCAGCAGCTTAGCCAGGGACTTTCAGTTCTTC
-,14,TRBV6-5,TRBJ2-2,CASSYSSGPGELFF,TGTGCCAGCAGTTACTCGTCGGGTCCCGGGGAGCTGTTTTTT
-,14,TRBV7-8,TRBJ1-1,CASARSRGHTEAFF,TGTGCCAGTGCACGATCCAGGGGCCACACTGAAGCTTTCTTT
TRBD1,15,TRBV5-1,TRBJ2-5,CASSPPTGPEEAQYF,TGCGCCAGCAGCCCGCCGACAGGGCCTGAAGAGGCCCAGTACTTC
-,15,TRBV11-2,TRBJ1-4,CASSLNRQPNEKLFF,TGTGCCAGCAGCTTAAACAGACAACCTAATGAAAAACTGTTTTTT